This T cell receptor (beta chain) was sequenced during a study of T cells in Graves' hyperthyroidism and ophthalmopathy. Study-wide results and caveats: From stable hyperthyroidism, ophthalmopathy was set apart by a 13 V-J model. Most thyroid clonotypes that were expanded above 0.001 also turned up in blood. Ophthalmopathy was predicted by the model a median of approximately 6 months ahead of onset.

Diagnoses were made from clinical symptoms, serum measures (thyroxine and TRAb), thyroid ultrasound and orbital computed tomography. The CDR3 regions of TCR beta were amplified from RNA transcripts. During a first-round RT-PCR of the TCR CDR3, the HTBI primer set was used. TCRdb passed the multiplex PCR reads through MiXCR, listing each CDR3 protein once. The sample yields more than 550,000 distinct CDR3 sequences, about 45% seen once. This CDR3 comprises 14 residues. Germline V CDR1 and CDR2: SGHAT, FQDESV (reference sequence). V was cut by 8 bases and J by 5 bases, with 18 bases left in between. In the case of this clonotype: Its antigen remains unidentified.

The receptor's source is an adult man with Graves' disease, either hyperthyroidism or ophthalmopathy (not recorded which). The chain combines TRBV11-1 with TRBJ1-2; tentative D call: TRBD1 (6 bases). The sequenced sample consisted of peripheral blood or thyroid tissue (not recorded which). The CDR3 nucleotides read TGTGCCAGCCGTGCGGCAGGGGAATATTATGGCTACACCTTC. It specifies CASRAAGEYYGYTF.